This TCR beta chain was recovered during a study of blood T cell repertoires in COVID-19. Turning to the study itself: The United States, Italy and Spain were the sources of the acute and convalescent COVID-19 samples. Sources were T cells, B-cell-depleted T cells, or PBMCs; the material itself was cDNA or gDNA.

The authors' processing: Estimates of nucleated cell counts were drawn from the amplification of reference gene primers. Clones were sequenced by immunoSEQ multiplex PCR, and TCRdb holds only the in-frame ones, with some missing. V and J calls plus clone size are reproduced from that table; the DNA served to infer D and trimming. The profile shows hundreds of thousands of clones, roughly 90% of them singletons. CDR1 and CDR2 from the germline V gene are SGHTS and YDEGEE. The CDR3 is made up of 14 amino acids. Trimming took 1 base from V and 2 from J, leaving 9 bases between them. The material sequenced was peripheral blood. This chain connects TRBV5-8 to TRBJ1-1; D is perhaps TRBD1 (6 bases). The source is a woman in her twenties or thirties with COVID-19, enrolled during active disease. CDR3 residues: CASSLRTANTEAFF. In nucleotides, the CDR3 is TGTGCCAGCAGCTTGCGGACAGCCAACACTGAAGCTTTCTTT.